This T cell receptor (beta chain) was recovered during a study of beta chain features in type 1 diabetes. About the research overall: Investigators examined more than 90 million sorted cells across all samples.

Findings and caveats of the study: Insertions at VDJ junctions were less frequent in type 1 diabetes patients. These patients also deleted more nucleotides at the same junctions. For patients and controls alike, PCR might favor shorter templates to the same degree.

This CDR3 is 16 amino acids long. Germline CDR1 and CDR2: LNHDA and SQIVND (reference sequence). V lost 7 bases, J lost 1 base, and 12 bases stayed unmatched. This clone was recorded a few times. The antigen remains unidentified. The entirety of the isolated RNA underwent reverse transcription, so expressed TCRB transcripts were sequenced. Clones were sequenced by immunoSEQ multiplex PCR, and TCRdb holds only the in-frame ones, with some missing. The sample carries fewer than 250,000 clones, approximately 14% recorded once. The source is a middle-aged woman in good health. The sample comprised naive CD4+ T cells from blood. This chain links TRBV19 with TRBJ2-7, with 8 bases fitting TRBD1. CDR3 coding DNA: TGTGCCAGTAACCCAGGGGGCATAGGTTCATCCTACGAGCAGTACTTC. This codes for CASNPGGIGSSYEQYF. Full variable domain (outside the CDR3, taken from reference TRBV19 and TRBJ2-7): DGGITQSPKYLFRKEGQNVTLSCEQNLNHDAMYWYRQDPGQGLRLIYYSQIVNDFQKGDIAEGYSVSREKKESFPLTVTSAQKNPTAFYLCASNPGGIGSSYEQYFGPGTRLTVT.